This T cell receptor (beta chain) was identified in a study of sequential checkpoint blockade in melanoma. Study background: First-line arms were nivolumab then ipilimumab, or the reverse, randomized 1:1.

This clone has more than one count but fewer than ten. As to treatment: randomized to nivolumab then ipilimumab (arm A) or the reverse (arm B). No patient had prior DNA-damaging chemotherapy. This CDR3 is 15 amino acids long. Trimming shortened V by 5 bases and J by 1 base, and 11 bases separated the two germline ends. Looked up from germline, CDR1 is MDHEN and CDR2 is SYDVKM. Sequenced by immunoSEQ multiplex PCR; TCRdb stores in-frame clones only, minus some. The sample lists about 13,000 clones, 27% occurring once. The chain uses TRBV28 and TRBJ2-2; no clear D. This TCR came from a human donor with melanoma. The sample in question was tumor tissue (inferred from file names), obtained from a patient given nivolumab and ipilimumab in sequence. In DNA form, the CDR3 reads TGTGCCAGCAGTCTAACGGGTGGGAACACCGGGGAGCTGTTTTTT. It yields the protein CASSLTGGNTGELFF.